The 30 T cell receptor beta chains below all came from one sample that was sequenced in a study of blood T cell repertoires in COVID-19. Assay: immunoSEQ multiplex PCR; the TCRdb copy retains only in-frame clones and omits some. The table shows over 150,000 clones, with roughly 84% occurring only once. Sequencing used peripheral blood. These TCRs come from a man aged 18-30 years with active or convalescent COVID-19.

The chain joins TRBV19 to TRBJ2-5, with D possibly matching TRBD1 (6 bases). The CDR3 runs to 14 residues. Looked up from germline, CDR1 is LNHDA and CDR2 is SQIVND (reference sequence). Trimming took 3 bases from V and 3 from J, leaving 11 bases between them. CDR3: CASSISRGKETQYF. The CDR3 DNA follows: TGTGCCAGTAGTATCTCCAGGGGCAAAGAGACCCAGTACTTC.

The chain links TRBV5-1 to TRBJ2-5, with TRBD2 identical over 10 bases. V trimming: 1 base; J trimming: 2 bases; junction bases outside the gene matches: 2. CDR1 and CDR2 from the germline V gene are SGHRS and YFSETQ. The CDR3 extends over 15 amino acids. The CDR3: CASSLPAGGQETQYF. The CDR3 DNA is TGCGCCAGCAGCTTGCCAGCGGGGGGGCAAGAGACCCAGTACTTC. Together with reference TRBV5-1 and TRBJ2-5, the CDR3 gives the full variable domain: KAGVTQTPRYLIKTRGQQVTLSCSPISGHRSVSWYQQTPGQGLQFLFEYFSETQRNKGNFPGRFSGRQFSNSRSEMNVSTLELGDSALYLCASSLPAGGQETQYFGPGTRLLVL.

Note on this clone: At one end, the junction sequence differs from germline, possibly due to a read error. This chain links TRBV7-2 with TRBJ2-3; 14 nucleotides align to TRBD2. The CDR3 totals 14 residues. Germline V gene sequence: CDR1 SGHTA, CDR2 FQGNSA. This CDR3 reads CASSPWTSGGPGHF. For the CDR3, the DNA is TGTGCCAGCAGCCCTTGGACTAGCGGGGGGCCGGGGCATTTT.

This chain links TRBV11-2 with TRBJ2-1; 8 nucleotides align to TRBD1. V lost 2 bases, J lost 8 bases, and 8 bases stayed unmatched. Germline assignment: CDR1 SGHAT and CDR2 FQNNGV. The CDR3 has 15 residues. The DNA for the CDR3 is TGTGCCAGCAGCTTAACGGGACAGGAAATCGATGAGCAGTTCTTC. Translated, it gives CASSLTGQEIDEQFF.

The chain uses TRBV3-1 (or the pseudogene TRBV3-2) and TRBJ2-7; tentatively, D is TRBD2 (6 bases). Germline V gives CDR1 LGHDT, CDR2 YNNKEL (reference sequence). The V gene lost 1 base and the J gene lost 4 bases, with 8 bases spanning the gap. The CDR3 sequence is 13 residues long. The CDR3 loop reads CASSQGAGYEQYF. The CDR3, as DNA: TGTGCCAGCAGCCAAGGGGCGGGATACGAGCAGTACTTC.

V gene TRBV5-1 combines with J gene TRBJ2-1, with D hard to call. The V end was cut by 0 bases, the J end by 7 bases, with 17 bases between. The CDR3 spans 16 residues. Germline V CDR1 and CDR2: SGHRS, YFSETQ. For the CDR3, the DNA is TGCGCCAGCAGCTTGGCCCTAGGCGTGGAGTTTAATGAGCAGTTCTTC. As protein: CASSLALGVEFNEQFF.

The chain carries TRBV29-1 and TRBJ2-3, with 8 bases matching TRBD1. After removal of 2 bases from V and 3 bases from J, the junction contained 7 bases not matched to a gene. The germline V gene has CDR1 SQVTM and CDR2 ANQGSEA. The CDR3 loop spans 15 amino acids. This chain's CDR3 is CSVEPTGAPTDTQYF. DNA for the CDR3: TGCAGCGTTGAACCGACAGGGGCACCAACAGATACGCAGTATTTT.

This rearrangement joins TRBV7-2 to TRBJ2-2; 8 nucleotides align to TRBD1. V shed 5 bases, J shed 9 bases, and the junction held 14 bases outside the gene matches. This CDR3 comprises 16 residues. Germline V CDR1 and CDR2: SGHTA, FQGNSA. DNA for the CDR3: TGTGCCAGCAGCCCAACTATGGGACAGGCCTGGTGGGAGCTGTTTTTT. Encoded protein: CASSPTMGQAWWELFF.

This clone was seen only a few times. The sample carries other DNA sequences with the same CDR3. In DNA, the CDR3 is TGTGCCAGCAGCTTACAGGGAGAGACCCAGTACTTC. Translating it yields CASSLQGETQYF. This rearrangement joins TRBV7-9 to TRBJ2-5; possible D gene TRBD1, 5 bases. The CDR3 covers 12 residues. Trimming took off 2 bases at V and 4 bases at J, with 5 bases between the two ends. Per germline, CDR1 SEHNR and CDR2 FQNEAQ (reference sequence). The full variable domain, its missing parts supplied by reference TRBV7-9 and TRBJ2-5, is DTGVSQNPRHKITKRGQNVTFRCDPISEHNRLYWYRQTLGQGPEFLTYFQNEAQLEKSRLLSDRFSAERPKGSFSTLEIQRTEQGDSAMYLCASSLQGETQYFGPGTRLLVL.

In its sample, this clone was seen once. The V gene is TRBV23-1, the J gene TRBJ2-7; 7 nucleotides align to TRBD2. TRBV23-1 is filed as an ORF, its function uncertain. V gave up 3 bases and J gave up 6 bases; unmatched junction bases: 11. The CDR3 extends over 15 amino acids. CDR3 sequence reads: CASSHCGRVLREQYF. The CDR3 nucleotides are TGCGCCAGCAGTCATTGTGGGAGGGTTTTGCGCGAGCAGTACTTC.

The table lists this clone with a count of one. The V call is TRBV6-2 or TRBV6-3, the J call TRBJ2-5; 7 bases line up with TRBD1. This CDR3 spans 15 amino acids. After removal of 6 bases from V and 9 bases from J, the junction contained 16 bases not matched to a gene. CDR1 and CDR2 from the germline V gene are MNHEY and SVGEGT. CDR3 DNA sequence: TGTGCCAGCAGCCAGAGACAGGGACGTCTTGGGGCCCAGTACTTC. Translating it yields CASSQRQGRLGAQYF.

This chain joins TRBV28 and TRBJ2-7, with 8 bases fitting TRBD2. The CDR3 covers 14 residues. Losses at the gene ends were 6 bases for V and 4 bases for J; bases not matched to a gene: 8. Germline CDR1 MDHEN, CDR2 SYDVKM. In DNA form, the CDR3 reads TGTGCCAGCAGACCGGGGGGGGCAAAGTACGAGCAGTACTTC. Protein sequence: CASRPGGAKYEQYF.

The chain links TRBV6-2 or TRBV6-3 to TRBJ2-1, with D uncertain. Trimming shortened V by 6 bases and J by 5 bases, and 8 bases separated the two germline ends. The CDR3 contains 12 residues. Per the germline V gene, CDR1 is MNHEY and CDR2 is SVGEGT. The DNA of the CDR3 is TGTGCCAGCAGGTACAGCAACAATGAGCAGTTCTTC. Protein sequence: CASRYSNNEQFF.

The chain is built from TRBV5-6 and TRBJ1-1; 10 bases are a match to TRBD1. Germline V gene data show CDR1 as SGHDT and CDR2 as YYEEEE. The trim removed 4 bases at V and 10 bases at J, leaving 7 bases unmatched. The CDR3 contains 13 residues. This chain's CDR3 is CASSMDRGWLAFF. As DNA, the CDR3 is TGTGCCAGCAGCATGGACAGGGGGTGGTTAGCTTTCTTT.

The chain carries TRBV10-1 and TRBJ1-5; D not certain. V lost 0 bases, J lost 0 bases, and 12 bases lay in between. The CDR3 totals 17 residues. Germline loops: CDR1 WNHNN, CDR2 SYGVQD (reference sequence). This CDR3 reads CASSESDIPISNQPQHF. In DNA form, the CDR3 reads TGCGCCAGCAGTGAGTCTGACATCCCAATTAGCAATCAGCCCCAGCATTTT.

This chain connects TRBV5-1 to TRBJ2-2; 11 bases map to TRBD2. This CDR3 spans 17 amino acids. The junction had 7 bases not matched to a gene; V was cut back by 6 bases and J by 0 bases. CDR1 is SGHRS, CDR2 YFSETQ, per germline. In DNA form, the CDR3 reads TGCGCCAGCACCGGTTCGGGACTAGCGGCGAACACCGGGGAGCTGTTTTTT. Residues: CASTGSGLAANTGELFF.

Comments on this clone: Other DNA sequences in the same sample also yield this CDR3. This chain uses TRBV5-6 with TRBJ1-2; possible D gene TRBD1, 5 bases. Between the trimmed V and J ends, which lost 0 bases and 2 bases, there was a span of 5 bases. Germline CDR1 reads SGHDT; CDR2 reads YYEEEE. The CDR3 is 13 amino acids. This CDR3 reads CASSLAGNYGYTF. The CDR3 DNA follows: TGTGCCAGCAGCTTGGCAGGGAACTATGGCTACACCTTC.

This clone was detected a few times. The rearrangement uses TRBV28 and TRBJ2-2; D is ambiguous. V gave up 6 bases and J gave up 0 bases, with 14 bases separating them. There are 16 residues in the CDR3. Germline V gene sequence: CDR1 MDHEN, CDR2 SYDVKM. The CDR3 DNA reads TGTGCCAGCAGCCACCAAAGGCAGGCGAACACCGGGGAGCTGTTTTTT. Encoded protein: CASSHQRQANTGELFF. The full variable domain, its missing parts supplied by reference TRBV28 and TRBJ2-2, is DVKVTQSSRYLVKRTGEKVFLECVQDMDHENMFWYRQDPGLGLRLIYFSYDVKMKEKGDIPEGYSVSREKKERFSLILESASTNQTSMYLCASSHQRQANTGELFFGEGSRLTVL.

This clone was counted between two and nine times. V usage is TRBV5-1 and J usage is TRBJ2-1; possible D gene TRBD1, 6 bases. V dropped 2 bases and J dropped 7 bases, with 19 bases sitting between them. From germline, CDR1 is SGHRS and CDR2 YFSETQ. This CDR3 is 16 amino acids long. The CDR3 loop reads CASSLGLGRGRNEQFF. The CDR3 DNA reads TGCGCCAGCAGCTTAGGCCTCGGCAGGGGCCGAAATGAGCAGTTCTTC.

The chain uses TRBV19 and TRBJ2-7; 7 nucleotides line up with TRBD2. V was clipped by 6 bases and J by 3 bases; unmatched bases: 17. The V gene's germline CDR1 is LNHDA and CDR2 SQIVND (reference sequence). CDR3 length: 17 amino acids. CDR3 region: CASSPGRSGGTLYEQYF. CDR3 nucleotides: TGTGCCAGTAGCCCCGGGAGGTCGGGTGGAACGCTCTACGAGCAGTACTTC. Variable domain in full (rest from reference TRBV19 and TRBJ2-7): DGGITQSPKYLFRKEGQNVTLSCEQNLNHDAMYWYRQDPGQGLRLIYYSQIVNDFQKGDIAEGYSVSREKKESFPLTVTSAQKNPTAFYLCASSPGRSGGTLYEQYFGPGTRLTVT.

The chain joins TRBV4-2 to TRBJ1-6; D is uncertain. V gave up 4 bases and J gave up 1 base, with 20 bases separating them. Germline CDR1 reads LGHNA; CDR2 reads YNFKEQ. The CDR3 length is 19 residues. The CDR3 DNA reads TGTGCCAGCAGCCCGGAACCGAAAACCTCGGGGTCCTATAATTCACCCCTCCACTTT. Its translation is CASSPEPKTSGSYNSPLHF.

The V gene is TRBV28, the J gene TRBJ1-3; 10 bases fit TRBD1. The J segment lost 8 bases and the V segment lost 6 bases, leaving 7 bases of the junction unmatched. Germline assignment: CDR1 MDHEN and CDR2 SYDVKM. This CDR3 spans 14 amino acids. The CDR3 region is CASSLGQGLDTIYF. The CDR3 region has the DNA TGTGCCAGCAGCCTGGGACAGGGGCTAGACACCATATATTTT. Complete variable domain (other parts from reference TRBV28 and TRBJ1-3): DVKVTQSSRYLVKRTGEKVFLECVQDMDHENMFWYRQDPGLGLRLIYFSYDVKMKEKGDIPEGYSVSREKKERFSLILESASTNQTSMYLCASSLGQGLDTIYFGEGSWLTVV.

This chain connects TRBV20-1 to TRBJ2-4, with unresolved D. Trimming left V 0 bases short and J 9 bases short, with 3 bases between. The germline V gene has CDR1 DFQATT and CDR2 SNEGSKA (reference sequence). The CDR3 sequence is 10 residues long. CDR3 amino acids: CSARESIQYF. The CDR3 coding sequence is TGCAGTGCTAGAGAGAGCATTCAGTACTTC.

The chain is built from TRBV3-1 (or the pseudogene TRBV3-2) and TRBJ1-4; 8 positions agree with TRBD1. There are 15 residues in the CDR3. The V and J ends lost 5 bases and 7 bases, in that order; junction bases with no gene match: 9. Germline V gene sequence: CDR1 LGHDT, CDR2 YNNKEL (reference sequence). CDR3 nucleotides: TGTGCCAGCAGCACCCGACAGGGGCAGAGTGAAAAACTGTTTTTT. Amino acids: CASSTRQGQSEKLFF.

The V gene is TRBV5-8, the J gene TRBJ2-5; 11 bases line up with TRBD2. The CDR3 is 16 amino acids. V lost 3 bases, J lost 5 bases, and 9 bases stayed unmatched. CDR1 and CDR2 from the germline V gene are SGHTS and YDEGEE. CDR3 sequence: CASSWGSGGDTETQYF. CDR3 DNA: TGTGCCAGCAGCTGGGGTAGCGGGGGGGATACGGAGACCCAGTACTTC.

The rearrangement uses TRBV5-1 and TRBJ2-5; D is unresolved. Trimming took off 5 bases at V and 4 bases at J, with 9 bases between the two ends. Germline V lookup: CDR1 SGHRS, CDR2 YFSETQ. CDR3 length: 12 amino acids. This CDR3 is CASRRERETQYF. CDR3 sequence (DNA): TGCGCCAGCAGACGAGAGCGAGAGACCCAGTACTTC.

Written as DNA, the CDR3 is TGCGCCAGCAGCCAAATAAGGAGACAGGCCGCGCCCGACACTGAAGCTTTCTTT. Protein: CASSQIRRQAAPDTEAFF. The chain employs TRBV4-1 and TRBJ1-1; maybe TRBD1 (6 bases). This CDR3 is 18 amino acids long. Germline CDR1 is MGHRA and CDR2 is YSYEKL. V was clipped by 2 bases and J by 3 bases, with 22 bases between them.

This clone was found a few times. The rearrangement links TRBV4-1 to TRBJ1-2; TRBD1 might be the D (6 bases). V was shortened by 0 bases and J by 6 bases, with 17 bases between the two germline ends. The germline CDR1 and CDR2 sequences are MGHRA and YSYEKL. CDR3 length equals 16 residues. CDR3 amino acids: CASSQEGAGKENGYTF. CDR3 in DNA: TGCGCCAGCAGCCAAGAGGGGGCAGGGAAAGAAAATGGCTACACCTTC.

This chain uses TRBV5-1 with TRBJ2-5, with 10 bases fitting TRBD2. The CDR3 length is 18 residues. Germline V gene lookup returns CDR1 SGHRS and CDR2 YFSETQ. V was clipped by 0 bases and J by 5 bases; unmatched bases: 13. The DNA for the CDR3 is TGCGCCAGCAGCTTGGGAGCTAGCGGGGGCTCGATGGGGGAGACCCAGTACTTC. It translates to CASSLGASGGSMGETQYF.

This chain uses TRBV7-8 with TRBJ1-4; a possible D gene is TRBD1 (5 bases). The V end was cut by 6 bases, the J end by 8 bases, with 13 bases between. Looked up from germline, CDR1 is SGHVS and CDR2 is FQNEAQ. The CDR3 loop spans 13 amino acids. The CDR3 DNA sequence: TGTGCCAGCAGACCTAGGTGGGGCGAAAAACTGTTTTTT. It is translated as CASRPRWGEKLFF.